Listed below are T cell receptor beta chains from one sample, sequenced in a study of regulatory T cells in long-lasting Graves disease. MiXCR, run by TCRdb on the multiplex PCR reads, gives a single entry per CDR3 protein. The sample includes about 340,000 distinct CDR3 sequences, roughly a fifth of them seen just once. Sequenced material: peripheral blood mononuclear cells (PBMCs), taken when the disease was refractory, from a patient treated with antithyroid drugs. The receptors stem from a female donor with Graves disease. The CDR3 runs from the conserved cysteine through the conserved F or W. Fields, in order: CDR3 DNA, CDR3 protein, D gene, clone size, V gene, J gene. D genes are given only for firm matches. A row's size may be missing; if present it is once, few, many or a size class.

cdr3_nt: TGTGCCAGCAGTCCTCCACTAGCGGGAGCATCGGGGGCCAACGTCCTGACTTTC; cdr3_aa: CASSPPLAGASGANVLTF; d_call: TRBD2; clone_size: .; v_call: TRBV28; j_call: TRBJ2-6
cdr3_nt: TGCGCCAGCAGCCAAGAACAGAGGAACACTGAAGCTTTCTTT; cdr3_aa: CASSQEQRNTEAFF; d_call: .; clone_size: few; v_call: TRBV4-1; j_call: TRBJ1-1
cdr3_nt: TGTGCCAGCAGCGTAGACGGGGGGGGCACCGGGGAGCTGTTTTTT; cdr3_aa: CASSVDGGGTGELFF; d_call: TRBD2; clone_size: .; v_call: TRBV9; j_call: TRBJ2-2
cdr3_nt: TGTGCCAGCAGCCGGGAAGTAAATCAGCCCCAGCATTTT; cdr3_aa: CASSREVNQPQHF; d_call: .; clone_size: .; v_call: TRBV6-2/TRBV6-3; j_call: TRBJ1-5
cdr3_nt: TGTGCCAGCAGTTCGTACTCGGGCGGAACCTACGAGCAGTACTTC; cdr3_aa: CASSSYSGGTYEQYF; d_call: .; clone_size: many; v_call: TRBV12-3/TRBV12-4; j_call: TRBJ2-7
cdr3_nt: TGTGCCAGCAGACTCGGACAGGGAAGTTTGAGCGAGCAGTACTTC; cdr3_aa: CASRLGQGSLSEQYF; d_call: TRBD1; clone_size: .; v_call: TRBV25-1; j_call: TRBJ2-7
cdr3_nt: TGTGCCTGGAGTGTATGGGGGCACTACGAGCAGTACTTC; cdr3_aa: CAWSVWGHYEQYF; d_call: .; clone_size: .; v_call: TRBV30; j_call: TRBJ2-7
cdr3_nt: TGTGCCAGCAGCTTAGGAGTGGGACAGAGGGGGGTAGAACTGTTTTTT; cdr3_aa: CASSLGVGQRGVELFF; d_call: TRBD1; clone_size: .; v_call: TRBV7-2; j_call: TRBJ1-4
cdr3_nt: TGTGCCAGCAGCTCCGGCTGGGGCGGGAGGACCAACAATGAGCAGTTCTTC; cdr3_aa: CASSSGWGGRTNNEQFF; d_call: TRBD2; clone_size: few; v_call: TRBV11-2; j_call: TRBJ2-1
cdr3_nt: TGTGCCAGCAGCATGATAGCGGGGGGGCAAGAGACCCAGTACTTC; cdr3_aa: CASSMIAGGQETQYF; d_call: TRBD2; clone_size: many; v_call: TRBV7-9; j_call: TRBJ2-5
cdr3_nt: TGTGCCAGCAGTGGCCCAACGGGGAGTTACGAGCAGTACTTC; cdr3_aa: CASSGPTGSYEQYF; d_call: .; clone_size: once; v_call: TRBV6-1; j_call: TRBJ2-7
cdr3_nt: TGTGCCAGCAGCTTCCAGGACCTAGAGATTGAAGCTTTCTTT; cdr3_aa: CASSFQDLEIEAFF; d_call: .; clone_size: .; v_call: TRBV5-4; j_call: TRBJ1-1
cdr3_nt: TGTGCCAGCAGTCCCTCTGTAAGGCGGGGTTCACCCCTCCACTTT; cdr3_aa: CASSPSVRRGSPLHF; d_call: .; clone_size: few; v_call: TRBV2; j_call: TRBJ1-6
cdr3_nt: TGTGCCAGCAGTTACTCTAATGAAAAACTGTTTTTT; cdr3_aa: CASSYSNEKLFF; d_call: .; clone_size: few; v_call: TRBV6-5; j_call: TRBJ1-4
cdr3_nt: TGTGCCAGCAGCACAGTCGGAGGGATGGAAGAGACCCAGTACTTC; cdr3_aa: CASSTVGGMEETQYF; d_call: .; clone_size: many; v_call: TRBV28; j_call: TRBJ2-5
cdr3_nt: TGTGCCAGCAGTCACGATTGGACCGGGGAGCTGTTTTTT; cdr3_aa: CASSHDWTGELFF; d_call: .; clone_size: .; v_call: TRBV7-2; j_call: TRBJ2-2
cdr3_nt: TGTGCCAGCAGTGAAACAGGGCAGAACTATGGCTACACCTTC; cdr3_aa: CASSETGQNYGYTF; d_call: .; clone_size: many; v_call: TRBV2; j_call: TRBJ1-2
cdr3_nt: TGTGCCAGCAGTTACTCTCCCAATCAGCCCCAGCATTTT; cdr3_aa: CASSYSPNQPQHF; d_call: .; clone_size: medium-sized; v_call: TRBV6-5; j_call: TRBJ1-5
cdr3_nt: TGTGCCAGCAGTGAAGCGAATGGGGACAATCAGCCCCAGCATTTT; cdr3_aa: CASSEANGDNQPQHF; d_call: .; clone_size: many; v_call: TRBV6-1; j_call: TRBJ1-5
cdr3_nt: TGTGCCAGTAGTATTCAGGCGGGAGGACTCTCCTACGAGCAGTACTTC; cdr3_aa: CASSIQAGGLSYEQYF; d_call: TRBD2; clone_size: .; v_call: TRBV19; j_call: TRBJ2-7
cdr3_nt: TGTGCCAGCAGTTACTTAGGGGACGTCGGGGAGCTGTTTTTT; cdr3_aa: CASSYLGDVGELFF; d_call: .; clone_size: .; v_call: TRBV6-2/TRBV6-3; j_call: TRBJ2-2